The clone carrying this TCR beta chain has only a few counts. What it binds is unknown. The ends lost 4 bases at V and 0 bases at J; junction bases unmatched: 3. Germline V CDR1 and CDR2: SGHTA, FQGNSA. The CDR3 runs 15 residues. These data are taken from a study of T-cell reconstitution after alpha-beta-depleted transplantation in children. TCRbeta library preparation incorporated unique molecular identifiers. From the PCR reads, TCRdb called clonotypes with MiXCR, one entry per CDR3 protein. The data contain fewer than 350,000 distinct CDR3 sequences, roughly 12% of them singletons. Study outcomes and limitations: Several hundred rapidly expanded clones from non-depleted graft cells reportedly supplied alpha-beta T cells about two months post-transplant.

This TCR was recovered from a male patient aged 2-15 years who had a stem cell transplant for chronic granulomatous disease, so the T cells may come from the graft donor. The V call is TRBV7-2, the J call TRBJ2-1; 7 bases agree with TRBD2. This specimen was peripheral blood, taken 180 days after TCRalphabeta/CD19-depleted stem cell transplant. CDR3 sequence reads: CASSSSGVSYNEQFF. The CDR3, as DNA: TGTGCCAGCAGCTCCAGCGGGGTCTCCTACAATGAGCAGTTCTTC.